The 26 T cell receptor beta chains below all came from one sample that was sequenced in a study of T cell responses to AZD1222 COVID-19 vaccine. Clones were read by immunoSEQ multiplex PCR, and TCRdb kept only the in-frame ones, dropping some. The repertoire holds more than 95,000 clones, approximately 91% seen once, with approximately 27% in the top ten. The material sequenced was peripheral blood, taken on day 0 of AZD1222 vaccination. These receptors were collected from an adult in good health.

The J gene is TRBJ2-3, the V gene TRBV5-1; D might be TRBD1 (6 bases). Germline CDR1 reads SGHRS; CDR2 reads YFSETQ. V lost 3 bases and J lost 2, with 10 bases in between. The CDR3 extends over 14 amino acids. The CDR3 sequence: CASSSGQSTDTQYF. In nucleotides, the CDR3 is TGCGCCAGCAGCTCCGGACAGTCCACAGATACGCAGTATTTT.

The chain recombines TRBV7-9 with TRBJ1-6, with 7 bases matching TRBD1. V was pared by 0 bases and J by 9 bases, with 5 bases of the junction left unmatched. The CDR3 has 15 amino acids. Germline CDR1 and CDR2: SEHNR and FQNEAQ (reference sequence). CDR3 DNA sequence: TGTGCCAGCAGCTTAGCGTTATCAGGGGGTTCACCCCTCCACTTT. This sequence encodes CASSLALSGGSPLHF.

The J gene is TRBJ1-2, the V gene TRBV2, with no clear D. In germline, CDR1 is SNHLY, CDR2 FYNNEI. The CDR3 runs to 13 residues. V lost 5 bases and J lost 2, with 9 bases in between. In nucleotides, the CDR3 is TGTGCCAGCAGTTTCTCCGAGAACTATGGCTACACCTTC. Its translation is CASSFSENYGYTF.

The genes are TRBV27 and TRBJ2-5; TRBD1 matches at 7 bases. J gave up 5 bases and V 2 bases, and 2 bases lay outside the gene matches. CDR3 length equals 13 residues. CDR1 MNHEY and CDR2 SMNVEV come from the germline V gene (reference sequence). CDR3 in DNA: TGTGCCAGCAGTTTAGAGGGGGCGGAGACCCAGTACTTC. Translating gives CASSLEGAETQYF.

The chain couples TRBV29-1 to TRBJ2-3; D is possibly TRBD1 (5 bases). Looked up from germline, CDR1 is SQVTM and CDR2 is ANQGSEA. Trimming took 2 bases from V and 0 from J, leaving 15 bases between them. The CDR3 is 16 amino acids. The CDR3 here is CSVERVGDRSTDTQYF. CDR3 nucleotides: TGCAGCGTTGAAAGGGTTGGCGACAGAAGCACAGATACGCAGTATTTT.

The genes are TRBV29-1 and TRBJ1-2; 7 nucleotides match TRBD1. Germline-derived CDR1 and CDR2 are SQVTM and ANQGSEA. V shed 4 bases, J shed 6 bases, and the junction held 2 bases outside the gene matches. The CDR3 is 11 residues long. CDR3 in amino acids: CSVVGQDGYTF. The CDR3 coding sequence is TGCAGCGTTGTAGGACAGGATGGCTACACCTTC.

The rearrangement links TRBV6-1 to TRBJ1-5; D not resolved. The CDR3 loop spans 15 amino acids. The V end was cut by 2 bases, the J end by 4 bases, with 12 bases between. Germline-derived CDR1 and CDR2 are MNHNS and SASEGT. The CDR3 protein is CASSESPGENQPQHF. CDR3 bases: TGTGCCAGCAGTGAAAGCCCTGGGGAGAATCAGCCCCAGCATTTT.

The CDR3 here is CASSRYSGPDTQYF. CDR3 DNA: TGTGCCAGCAGCCGTTATAGCGGTCCAGATACGCAGTATTTT. V is TRBV28 and J is TRBJ2-3; D is possibly TRBD2 (6 bases). The CDR3 totals 14 residues. Germline V CDR1 and CDR2: MDHEN, SYDVKM. The V end lost 6 bases, the J end lost 4 bases, and 14 bases lay between the germline ends.

The chain uses TRBV7-2 and TRBJ1-1; D is undetermined. The germline V and J ends were trimmed by 1 base and 0 bases, with 6 bases remaining between them. The CDR3 spans 14 residues. CDR1 and CDR2 (germline): SGHTA, FQGNSA. CDR3 in DNA: TGTGCCAGCAGCTTAGTCGGTATGAACACTGAAGCTTTCTTT. This translates into CASSLVGMNTEAFF.

The J gene is TRBJ1-1, the V gene TRBV19; D perhaps matches TRBD1 (5 bases). From germline, CDR1 is LNHDA and CDR2 SQIVND (reference sequence). This CDR3 contains 17 residues. V lost 3 bases, J lost 0 bases, and 17 bases lay in between. CDR3 nucleotides: TGTGCCAGTAGTATTGGCCCCTCAGGGCGGTTGAACACTGAAGCTTTCTTT. This translates into CASSIGPSGRLNTEAFF.

This chain uses TRBV13 with TRBJ1-5, with 9 positions matching TRBD1. CDR1 is PRHDT and CDR2 is FYEKMQ in the germline V gene (reference sequence). The V and J ends lost 6 bases and 7 bases, in that order; junction bases with no gene match: 4. The CDR3 extends over 13 amino acids. In DNA form, the CDR3 reads TGTGCCAGCAGTACAGGGGGCAGCCAGCCCCAGCATTTT. It specifies CASSTGGSQPQHF.

Here the CDR3 DNA reads TGTGCCAGCAGCTTACCTAGGGGGGAATCCTACAATGAGCAGTTCTTC. Protein product: CASSLPRGESYNEQFF. The chain carries TRBV7-3 and TRBJ2-1; D tentatively reads TRBD1 or TRBD2 (6 bases each). The ends were cut back, 2 bases at V and 1 base at J, with 12 bases in the middle. The CDR3 covers 16 residues. In germline, CDR1 is SGHTA, CDR2 FQGTGA.

V and J are TRBV12-1 and TRBJ1-6; TRBD1 is taken as the D call from the table, unchecked against the DNA. TRBV12-1 is classified as a pseudogene. The CDR3 runs to 16 residues. CDR3 amino acids: CASSPYGTQNNSPLHF. The CDR3 DNA reads TGTGCCAGCAGCCCTTACGGGACACAGAATAATTCACCCCTCCACTTT.

This clone was detected only once. Written as DNA, the CDR3 is TGTGCCAGCAGCTTCGGGACTAGCGGGACCTACGAGCAGTACTTC. Amino acid sequence: CASSFGTSGTYEQYF. The rearrangement uses TRBV5-4 and TRBJ2-7; 13 positions agree with TRBD2. The V gene end was trimmed by 2 bases and the J gene end by 2 bases; junction bases not matched to a gene: 1. The germline V gene encodes CDR1 SGHNT and CDR2 YYREEE (reference sequence). CDR3 length: 15 amino acids.

This clone was counted once. The J gene is TRBJ1-1, the V gene TRBV7-6; D not certain. The germline V gene encodes CDR1 SGHVS and CDR2 FNYEAQ. The CDR3 is 16 residues long. V dropped 1 base and J dropped 4 bases, with 16 bases sitting between them. CDR3 residues: CASSLVLLRGFTEAFF. The CDR3 DNA is TGTGCCAGCAGCTTAGTGTTGCTCCGGGGATTCACTGAAGCTTTCTTT.

The chain has TRBV7-2 and TRBJ1-1; 7 bases fit TRBD1. This CDR3 has 12 residues. Trimming took 5 bases from V and 11 from J; bases not matched to a gene: 8. Germline V gene lookup returns CDR1 SGHTA and CDR2 FQGNSA. The CDR3 DNA sequence: TGTGCCAGCAGCCTGACAGGGACGGGGGCTTTCTTT. Amino acid sequence: CASSLTGTGAFF. The full variable domain, its missing parts supplied by reference TRBV7-2 and TRBJ1-1, is GAGVSQSPSNKVTEKGKDVELRCDPISGHTALYWYRQSLGQGLEFLIYFQGNSAPDKSGLPSDRFSAERTGGSVSTLTIQRTQQEDSAVYLCASSLTGTGAFFGQGTRLTVV.

The CDR3 DNA follows: TGTGCCAGTAGTATAGAGAAACAGGGGGCAGTGTTTAGCAATCAGCCCCAGCATTTT. Translation gives CASSIEKQGAVFSNQPQHF. This chain connects TRBV19 to TRBJ1-5; 9 bases match TRBD1. V was clipped by 0 bases and J by 0 bases; unmatched bases: 9. CDR1 LNHDA and CDR2 SQIVND come from the germline V gene (reference sequence). The CDR3 consists of 19 residues.

The rearrangement joins TRBV27 to TRBJ1-1; tentative D call: TRBD1 (6 bases). The V and J ends lost 8 bases and 3 bases respectively, with 10 bases between them. Germline loops: CDR1 MNHEY, CDR2 SMNVEV (reference sequence). This CDR3 is built from 12 residues. This CDR3 reads CASADRYTEAFF. Written as DNA, the CDR3 is TGTGCCAGCGCCGACAGGTACACTGAAGCTTTCTTT.

The V call is TRBV27, the J call TRBJ1-2; D is possibly TRBD1 (5 bases). Trimming took 6 bases from V and 5 from J, leaving 13 bases between them. This CDR3 has 13 amino acids. Germline loops: CDR1 MNHEY, CDR2 SMNVEV (reference sequence). The CDR3 loop reads CASRGQLRYGYTF. CDR3 coding DNA: TGTGCCAGCAGGGGGCAGCTTAGGTATGGCTACACCTTC.

The chain links TRBV5-1 to TRBJ1-3; D unclear. The CDR3 contains 17 residues. Per the germline V gene, CDR1 is SGHRS and CDR2 is YFSETQ. Trimming took off 4 bases at V and 0 bases at J, with 17 bases between the two ends. DNA for the CDR3: TGCGCCAGCAGCCTCCAGCCTCCCACAGACTCTGGAAACACCATATATTTT. This encodes CASSLQPPTDSGNTIYF.

V and J are TRBV12-3 or TRBV12-4 and TRBJ1-5; D is unresolved. This CDR3 has 12 residues. V dropped 7 bases and J dropped 0 bases, with 4 bases sitting between them. CDR3: CASKNSNQPQHF. The CDR3 bases are TGTGCCAGCAAGAATAGCAATCAGCCCCAGCATTTT.

V gene TRBV15 combines with J gene TRBJ1-5; D may be TRBD1 (5 bases). V was pared by 7 bases and J by 2 bases, with 12 bases between. This CDR3 spans 14 amino acids. In germline, CDR1 is LNHNV, CDR2 YYDKDF (reference sequence). The CDR3 loop is CATTGGMGNQPQHF. The CDR3 DNA sequence: TGTGCCACCACTGGGGGGATGGGCAATCAGCCCCAGCATTTT.

The CDR3 DNA is TGTGCCAGCAGCGAGACAGTTACTAATGAAAAACTGTTTTTT. Translation gives CASSETVTNEKLFF. V and J are TRBV3-1 (or the pseudogene TRBV3-2) and TRBJ1-4, with a weak D call TRBD1 (5 bases). In germline, CDR1 is LGHDT, CDR2 YNNKEL (reference sequence). V lost 5 bases and J 2 bases, leaving 9 bases between the germline ends. The CDR3 sequence is 14 residues long.

V is TRBV18 and J is TRBJ2-3; a weak D match, TRBD1 (5 bases). V lost 8 bases to trimming and J lost 9 bases, with 12 bases between them. This CDR3 is 11 amino acids long. Germline V gene sequence: CDR1 KGHSH, CDR2 LQKENI. CDR3 sequence reads: CASRREETQYF. In DNA, the CDR3 is TGTGCCAGCCGCAGGGAAGAAACGCAGTATTTT.

The genes are TRBV30 and TRBJ1-6; TRBD1 is a possible D gene (5 bases). The CDR3 is 16 amino acids. CDR1 and CDR2 from the germline V gene are GTSNPN and SVGIG (reference sequence). With 4 bases removed from V and 0 bases from J, the gap between germline ends came to 13 bases. CDR3 coding DNA: TGTGCCTGGATGGGGACGGAAAGCTCCTATAATTCACCCCTCCACTTT. The encoded protein is CAWMGTESSYNSPLHF. Full variable domain (outside the CDR3, taken from reference TRBV30 and TRBJ1-6): SQTIHQWPATLVQPVGSPLSLECTVEGTSNPNLYWYRQAAGRGLQLLFYSVGIGQISSEVPQNLSASRPQDRQFILSSKKLLLSDSGFYLCAWMGTESSYNSPLHFGNGTRLTVT.

V is TRBV3-1 (or the pseudogene TRBV3-2) and J is TRBJ2-7; 8 nucleotides align to TRBD2. Trimming cost V 4 bases and J 3 bases; bases outside gene matches: 8. Per the germline V gene, CDR1 is LGHDT and CDR2 is YNNKEL (reference sequence). This CDR3 region has 15 residues. CDR3 coding DNA: TGTGCCAGCAGCCCATCCGGGACTAGAATCTACGAGCAGTACTTC. This encodes CASSPSGTRIYEQYF.